This passage covers 10 T cell receptor beta chains from one sample sequenced in a study of vaccination effects on CD4 cells after COVID-19. Libraries were prepared by immunoSEQ multiplex PCR; TCRdb keeps only in-frame clonotypes and omits some of them. In the table there are approximately 30,000 clones, 55% to 75% of which are singletons. Before sequencing, viral peptide pools were used by the ViraFEST assay to expand antigen-specific CD4+ T cells. CD4+ T cell isolation took place after approximately 11 days of culture. Infection with SARS-CoV-2 occurred in the person between March and December 2020, and PCR confirmed it. No antigen has been identified for these receptors. The specimen comprised CD4+ T cells from PBMCs cultured with a peptide pool, sampled before COVID-19 vaccination. These receptor sequences come from a human donor who had a prior SARS-CoV-2 infection.

The gene calls are TRBV3-1 (or the pseudogene TRBV3-2) and TRBJ1-2; D uncertain. CDR1 LGHDT and CDR2 YNNKEL come from the germline V gene (reference sequence). Deletions cut 1 base from V and 7 bases from J, with 16 bases between. The CDR3 sequence is 15 residues long. The CDR3 nucleotides read TGTGCCAGCAGCCAAGTAGGGTGGTGGGGAATTGGCTACACCTTC. It translates to CASSQVGWWGIGYTF.

This chain uses TRBV18 with TRBJ2-7; tentative D call: TRBD2 (7 bases). The V and J ends lost 3 bases and 0 bases respectively, with 12 bases between them. Germline V gives CDR1 KGHSH, CDR2 LQKENI. The CDR3 runs 15 residues. The CDR3 here is CASSPGGPDSYEQYF. The CDR3 DNA sequence: TGTGCCAGCTCACCGGGGGGGCCCGACTCCTACGAGCAGTACTTC.

J is TRBJ2-5 and V is TRBV11-3; weak D call: TRBD2 (6 bases). This CDR3 is built from 14 residues. CDR1 is SGHNT, CDR2 YENEEA, per germline. V was cut by 5 bases and J by 4 bases, with 14 bases left in between. Written as DNA, the CDR3 is TGTGCCAGCAGCCCTGGGACTGGAAGAGAGACCCAGTACTTC. This translates into CASSPGTGRETQYF.

The chain joins TRBV7-9 to TRBJ1-4; D gene uncertain. Germline CDR1 SEHNR, CDR2 FQNEAQ (reference sequence). The V gene lost 5 bases and the J gene lost 7 bases, with 8 bases spanning the gap. CDR3 length: 12 amino acids. The CDR3, as DNA: TGTGCCAGCAGCCTGAAGGCTGAAAAACTGTTTTTT. It translates to CASSLKAEKLFF.

This clone was seen a single time. The rearrangement joins TRBV6-5 to TRBJ2-5; the D is unclear. The CDR3 covers 14 residues. The germline CDR1 and CDR2 sequences are MNHEY and SVGAGI. The V gene lost 0 bases and the J gene lost 2 bases, with 7 bases spanning the gap. The CDR3 sequence is CASSYSHRQETQYF. The CDR3 coding sequence is TGTGCCAGCAGTTACTCCCACAGACAAGAGACCCAGTACTTC.

The chain joins TRBV27 to TRBJ2-7; perhaps D is TRBD1 or TRBD2 (5 bases each). Trimming stripped 6 bases from V and 4 bases from J, with 16 bases between. CDR3 length: 14 amino acids. Germline V gives CDR1 MNHEY, CDR2 SMNVEV (reference sequence). The CDR3 sequence is CASRRGANQYEQYF. CDR3 in DNA: TGTGCCAGCAGACGAGGGGCGAATCAGTACGAGCAGTACTTC.

The chain joins TRBV19 to TRBJ2-7; 7 nucleotides line up with TRBD1. This CDR3 has 14 residues. Germline V gives CDR1 LNHDA, CDR2 SQIVND (reference sequence). J lost 4 bases, V lost 3 bases, and 6 bases had no gene match. The CDR3 DNA reads TGTGCCAGTAGTATGCACACAGGGGTTTACGAGCAGTACTTC. This encodes CASSMHTGVYEQYF.

The genes are TRBV5-1 and TRBJ2-1; no clear D. Germline assignment: CDR1 SGHRS and CDR2 YFSETQ. The CDR3 loop spans 12 amino acids. V was shortened by 4 bases and J by 8 bases, with 10 bases between the two germline ends. CDR3 loop: CASSQRYHEQFF. CDR3 bases: TGCGCCAGCAGCCAGAGGTACCATGAGCAGTTCTTC. The full variable domain, in which reference TRBV5-1 and TRBJ2-1 provide the parts outside the CDR3, is KAGVTQTPRYLIKTRGQQVTLSCSPISGHRSVSWYQQTPGQGLQFLFEYFSETQRNKGNFPGRFSGRQFSNSRSEMNVSTLELGDSALYLCASSQRYHEQFFGPGTRLTVL.

The chain links TRBV16 to TRBJ2-1, with a weak D call TRBD2 (5 bases). This CDR3 contains 16 residues. CDR1 and CDR2 (germline): KGHSY, FQNENV. Trimming stripped 4 bases from V and 3 bases from J, with 16 bases between. The CDR3 spells CASSPLWAGNYNEQFF. In DNA, the CDR3 is TGTGCCAGCAGCCCTCTGTGGGCGGGTAACTACAATGAGCAGTTCTTC. Looking up the rest from reference TRBV16 and TRBJ2-1 gives the full variable domain: GEEVAQTPKHLVRGEGQKAKLYCAPIKGHSYVFWYQQVLKNEFKFLISFQNENVFDETGMPKERFSAKCLPNSPCSLEIQATKLEDSAVYFCASSPLWAGNYNEQFFGPGTRLTVL.

This clone was detected only a few times. The chain uses TRBV30 and TRBJ1-5; D uncertain. The CDR3 covers 13 residues. V was shortened by 0 bases and J by 6 bases, with 9 bases between the two germline ends. Germline loops: CDR1 GTSNPN, CDR2 SVGIG (reference sequence). In DNA, the CDR3 is TGTGCCTGGAGTGTATCCACTAGTCAGCCCCAGCATTTT. It specifies CAWSVSTSQPQHF.